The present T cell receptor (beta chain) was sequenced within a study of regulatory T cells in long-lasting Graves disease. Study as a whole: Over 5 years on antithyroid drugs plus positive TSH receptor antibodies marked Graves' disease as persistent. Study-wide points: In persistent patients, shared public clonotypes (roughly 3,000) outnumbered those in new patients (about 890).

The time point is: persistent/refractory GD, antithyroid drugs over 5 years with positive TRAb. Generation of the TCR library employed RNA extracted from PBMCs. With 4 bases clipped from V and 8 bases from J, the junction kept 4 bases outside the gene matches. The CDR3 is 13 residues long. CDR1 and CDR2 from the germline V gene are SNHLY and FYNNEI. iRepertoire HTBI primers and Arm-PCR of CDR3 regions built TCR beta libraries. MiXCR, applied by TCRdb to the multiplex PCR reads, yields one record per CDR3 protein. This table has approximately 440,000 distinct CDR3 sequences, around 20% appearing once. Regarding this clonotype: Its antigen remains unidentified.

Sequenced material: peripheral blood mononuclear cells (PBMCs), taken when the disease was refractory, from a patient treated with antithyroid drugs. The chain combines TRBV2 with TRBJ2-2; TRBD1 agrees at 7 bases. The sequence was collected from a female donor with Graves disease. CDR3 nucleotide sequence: TGTGCCAGCAGTGCTAGGGGGCTTGGGGAGCTGTTTTTT. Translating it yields CASSARGLGELFF.